This entry is about one T cell receptor beta chain. Assay used: immunoSEQ multiplex PCR; TCRdb lists only in-frame clones, some missing. The profile shows about 190,000 clones, approximately 82% of them singletons. These data are taken from a study of blood T cell repertoires in COVID-19. Background on the study: PBMCs, B-cell-depleted T cells, or T cells were the source of the cDNA or gDNA that made up the material.

Germline values: CDR1 SGHTS, CDR2 YDEGEE. CDR3 size: 14 residues. Trimming removed 6 bases at V and 3 bases at J, with 13 bases between. The chain combines TRBV5-8 with TRBJ2-4, with D possibly TRBD2 on 5 matching bases. Sequencing used peripheral blood. This clonotype was obtained from a man aged 50 to 59 with active or convalescent COVID-19. CDR3 sequence (DNA): TGTGCCAGCAATCCGGTTAGCGACAAAAACATTCAGTACTTC. Its translation: CASNPVSDKNIQYF.